This T cell receptor (beta chain) was found in a study of blood T cell repertoires in COVID-19. Germline CDR1 reads SGHAT; CDR2 reads FQNNGV. V lost 5 bases to trimming and J lost 5 bases; unmatched junction nucleotides: 10. The CDR3 has 16 amino acids. Profiling relied on immunoSEQ multiplex PCR, and the TCRdb table lists in-frame clones only, not all of them. The data show 150,000 to 200,000 clones, about 74% seen once. Source material: peripheral blood. The clonotype was recovered from a woman of 80 years or more with acute or convalescent COVID-19. V usage is TRBV11-2 and J usage is TRBJ2-1; 9 bases map to TRBD1. CDR3 DNA: TGTGCCAGCAGCATCTTGGGACAGGGTTTCGACAATGAGCAGTTCTTC. Its protein product is CASSILGQGFDNEQFF.